The present T cell receptor beta chain was sequenced within a study of blood T cells in healthy people across ages. The use of a sample-barcoded 5' primer and a J-beta primer mix characterized a second PCR of about 6 to 12 cycles. Each CDR3 protein gets one entry after TCRdb re-called the 5' RACE reads with MiXCR. The sample shows 1.5 million to 2 million distinct CDR3 sequences, roughly 52% of them seen only once. Every sample had a minimum of 6.5 million PBMCs isolated. This clonotype was found a few times. Germline CDR1 LGHDT, CDR2 YNNKEL (reference sequence). CDR3 length: 15 residues. The V segment lost 4 bases and the J segment 4 bases; nucleotides outside the gene matches: 6.

Sequenced input: blood. The origin of this receptor is a woman aged 40 to 49 in good health. The chain uses TRBV3-1 and TRBJ2-1, with TRBD1 identical over 8 bases. CDR3 coding DNA: TGTGCCAGCAGCCTCAGGGGGCAGTTTTACAATGAGCAGTTCTTC. Encoded protein: CASSLRGQFYNEQFF.